A single sample gave rise to the 24 T cell receptor beta chains below, sequenced in a study of blood T cell repertoires in COVID-19. Here immunoSEQ multiplex PCR was the method, and the copy in TCRdb shows in-frame clones only, minus some. The sample has roughly 59,000 clones, roughly 72% seen once. The sample comprised peripheral blood. The origin of the receptors is a woman aged 45-60 years with active or convalescent COVID-19.

A single count supports this clone. The rearrangement links TRBV5-8 to TRBJ2-3, with D unresolved. The CDR3 is made up of 15 amino acids. Germline V lookup: CDR1 SGHTS, CDR2 YDEGEE. V dropped 3 bases and J dropped 0 bases, with 11 bases sitting between them. The CDR3 spells CASSSGVASTDTQYF. The CDR3 DNA reads as TGTGCCAGCAGCTCTGGTGTAGCCAGCACAGATACGCAGTATTTT.

This clone was counted only a few times. DNA of the CDR3: TGTGCCAGCAGCCCACCCCAGGGGTCTAGCGAGACCCAGTACTTC. This gives the protein CASSPPQGSSETQYF. V usage is TRBV7-8 and J usage is TRBJ2-5; maybe TRBD1 (6 bases). CDR1 and CDR2 (germline): SGHVS, FQNEAQ. This CDR3 comprises 15 residues. V lost 5 bases and J 5 bases, leaving 18 bases between the germline ends.

In this sample, this clone turned up once. CDR3 nucleotides: TGCGCCAGCAGCTTGGCCGCAGGGGGGTCCTATAATTCACCCCTCCACTTT. Translating gives CASSLAAGGSYNSPLHF. The chain uses TRBV5-1 and TRBJ1-6, with 7 nucleotides matching TRBD1. In germline, CDR1 is SGHRS, CDR2 YFSETQ. V shed 0 bases, J shed 1 base, and the junction held 4 bases outside the gene matches. The CDR3 is made up of 17 amino acids.

V usage is TRBV15 and J usage is TRBJ1-2; TRBD1 agrees at 8 bases. The ends lost 0 bases at V and 7 bases at J; junction bases unmatched: 4. Germline loops: CDR1 LNHNV, CDR2 YYDKDF (reference sequence). This CDR3 region has 14 residues. The DNA of the CDR3 is TGTGCCACCAGCAGAGATCCAGGGGGCAGTGGCTACACCTTC. The encoded protein is CATSRDPGGSGYTF.

The CDR3 DNA reads as TGCGCCAGCAGCCCCCTACTTGCTGACAATGAGCAGTTCTTC. Its translation is CASSPLLADNEQFF. The J gene is TRBJ2-1, the V gene TRBV5-1; unclear D gene. V lost 4 bases to trimming and J lost 5 bases, with 13 bases between them. Germline CDR1 SGHRS, CDR2 YFSETQ. The CDR3 has 14 amino acids.

This clone showed up many times. The J gene is TRBJ1-5, the V gene TRBV12-3 or TRBV12-4; tentative D call: TRBD1 (5 bases). V was pared by 4 bases and J by 8 bases, with 12 bases between. CDR3 length: 13 amino acids. This CDR3 is CASSYGGGKPQHF. The CDR3 bases are TGTGCCAGCAGTTATGGGGGAGGCAAGCCCCAGCATTTT.

The sample holds a few counts of this clone. The rearrangement links TRBV24-1 to TRBJ2-1; 9 bases align to TRBD1. The germline V gene encodes CDR1 KGHDR and CDR2 SFDVKD. CDR3 length: 16 amino acids. With V trimmed by 7 bases and J by 2 bases, 8 bases remained unmatched. The CDR3 loop reads CATSQSGTGPYNEQFF. The DNA of the CDR3 is TGTGCCACCAGCCAATCCGGGACAGGGCCCTACAATGAGCAGTTCTTC.

This chain joins TRBV9 and TRBJ1-2; the D gene is possibly TRBD1 (6 bases). CDR3 size: 14 residues. Germline CDR1 is SGDLS and CDR2 is YYNGEE. Trimming shortened V by 4 bases and J by 8 bases, and 18 bases separated the two germline ends. The CDR3 loop reads CASSSPGRGTGYTF. In nucleotides, the CDR3 is TGTGCCAGCAGCTCCCCGGGGAGGGGGACCGGCTACACCTTC.

The J gene is TRBJ2-2, the V gene TRBV6-6, with a possible D match to TRBD2 (5 bases). V was pared by 5 bases and J by 3 bases, with 16 bases between. This CDR3 has 16 residues. The germline gives CDR1 MNHNY, CDR2 SVGAGI (reference sequence). In DNA form, the CDR3 reads TGTGCCAGCAGTCTCCCGCGGAGGCGAGACACCGGGGAGCTGTTTTTT. It translates to CASSLPRRRDTGELFF.

V usage is TRBV5-5 and J usage is TRBJ2-1, with D tentatively TRBD1 (6 bases). This CDR3 is built from 17 residues. V shed 2 bases and J shed 3 bases, with 18 bases lying between them. In germline, CDR1 is SGHKS, CDR2 YYEKEE (reference sequence). The CDR3 DNA is TGTGCCAGCAGCTTAGACCCTCAGGGGAGCTTCTACAATGAGCAGTTCTTC. This gives the protein CASSLDPQGSFYNEQFF.

This clone was counted once. This CDR3 is CASSVDQGTSGSDEQFF. CDR3 DNA sequence: TGTGCCAGCAGCGTAGATCAAGGGACTAGCGGGAGCGATGAGCAGTTCTTC. J is TRBJ2-1 and V is TRBV9, with 14 bases lining up with TRBD2. This CDR3 is built from 17 residues. J was trimmed by 8 bases and V by 0 bases; bases with no gene match: 7. Germline V gene lookup returns CDR1 SGDLS and CDR2 YYNGEE. The full variable domain, rest sourced from reference TRBV9 and TRBJ2-1, is DSGVTQTPKHLITATGQRVTLRCSPRSGDLSVYWYQQSLDQGLQFLIQYYNGEERAKGNILERFSAQQFPDLHSELNLSSLELGDSALYFCASSVDQGTSGSDEQFFGPGTRLTVL.

The V call is TRBV7-9, the J call TRBJ1-2, with D maybe TRBD1 (6 bases). The CDR3 loop spans 18 amino acids. V lost 5 bases and J lost 2, with 24 bases in between. Germline loops: CDR1 SEHNR, CDR2 FQNEAQ (reference sequence). CDR3 protein: CASSPRLLNATGNYGYTF. The CDR3 DNA follows: TGTGCCAGCAGCCCCCGCTTATTAAACGCTACAGGGAACTATGGCTACACCTTC.

This clone was found a few times. The rearrangement uses TRBV10-3 and TRBJ1-1, with 12 bases aligning to TRBD1. Germline lookup yields CDR1 ENHRY and CDR2 SYGVKD. This CDR3 has 17 residues. V shed 2 bases, J shed 4 bases, and the junction held 8 bases outside the gene matches. CDR3 coding DNA: TGTGCCATCAGTGAGAGTGGGACAGGGGGCGGTGGCACTGAAGCTTTCTTT. Translation gives CAISESGTGGGGTEAFF.

This chain connects TRBV6-2 or TRBV6-3 to TRBJ2-7, with 12 nucleotides matching TRBD2. This CDR3 has 17 residues. The germline CDR1 and CDR2 sequences are MNHEY and SVGEGT. V shed 4 bases, J shed 3 bases, and the junction held 10 bases outside the gene matches. CDR3 sequence: CASSSGLAGRGFYEQYF. CDR3 DNA sequence: TGTGCCAGCAGTTCCGGACTAGCGGGAAGAGGGTTCTACGAGCAGTACTTC.

The chain uses TRBV29-1 and TRBJ2-5; 9 nucleotides align to TRBD2. V shed 4 bases and J 2 bases; nucleotides not matched to a gene: 2. The CDR3 runs 13 residues. CDR1 is SQVTM and CDR2 is ANQGSEA in the germline V gene. Here the CDR3 DNA reads TGCAGCGTTGTCCTAGCGGGACAAGAGACCCAGTACTTC. It codes for CSVVLAGQETQYF.

This clone was picked up a small number of times. This chain links TRBV2 with TRBJ2-2; 10 bases are a match to TRBD2. V was pared by 9 bases and J by 4 bases, with 5 bases of the junction left unmatched. In germline, CDR1 is SNHLY, CDR2 FYNNEI. The CDR3 is 14 amino acids. This chain's CDR3 is CASFGLAATGELFF. In DNA form, the CDR3 reads TGTGCCAGTTTTGGACTAGCGGCCACCGGGGAGCTGTTTTTT.

The chain combines TRBV4-1 with TRBJ2-7, with D possibly TRBD2 on 6 matching bases. CDR1 MGHRA and CDR2 YSYEKL come from the germline V gene. This CDR3 has 14 residues. V gave up 4 bases and J gave up 2 bases, with 12 bases separating them. The CDR3 protein is CASSLHGGTYEQYF. CDR3 nucleotide sequence: TGCGCCAGCAGCCTTCACGGGGGAACCTACGAGCAGTACTTC.

The V gene is TRBV2, the J gene TRBJ2-2, with a weak D call TRBD2 (6 bases). The CDR3 contains 16 residues. CDR1 SNHLY and CDR2 FYNNEI come from the germline V gene. Trimming left V 3 bases short and J 0 bases short, with 11 bases between. The CDR3 region has the DNA TGTGCCAGCAGTGAGGAGGGTTTGGCGAACACCGGGGAGCTGTTTTTT. Protein product: CASSEEGLANTGELFF.

In this sample, this clone turned up once. The CDR3 loop is CASSNLGTGGETQYF. CDR3 nucleotides: TGTGCCAGCAGTAATCTCGGGACAGGGGGAGAGACCCAGTACTTC. The V gene is TRBV28, the J gene TRBJ2-5; 11 positions match TRBD1. Germline loops: CDR1 MDHEN, CDR2 SYDVKM. CDR3 size: 15 residues. V trimming: 5 bases; J trimming: 4 bases; junction bases outside the gene matches: 6.

This chain uses TRBV5-4 with TRBJ2-5, with TRBD2 matching 12 bases. V was pared by 4 bases and J by 2 bases, with 3 bases of the junction left unmatched. The CDR3 consists of 15 residues. CDR1 is SGHNT and CDR2 is YYREEE in the germline V gene (reference sequence). The CDR3 region has the DNA TGTGCCAGCAGCAGGACTAGCGGGACTCAAGAGACCCAGTACTTC. This sequence encodes CASSRTSGTQETQYF.

Details on this clone: A read error may produce the germline difference seen at one junction end. The rearrangement links TRBV6-6 to TRBJ1-4; 7 nucleotides agree with TRBD1. CDR3 size: 14 residues. CDR1 and CDR2 from the germline V gene are MNHNY and SVGAGI (reference sequence). CDR3: CASGYRGLNEKLFF. DNA for the CDR3: TGTGCCAGCGGTTACAGGGGCCTTAATGAAAAACTGTTTTTT.

The J gene is TRBJ1-2, the V gene TRBV2; the D is unclear. CDR3 length equals 14 residues. Between the trimmed V and J ends, which lost 5 bases and 3 bases, there was a span of 13 bases. From germline, CDR1 is SNHLY and CDR2 FYNNEI. CDR3 in amino acids: CASSYRSSDYGYTF. The CDR3 nucleotides are TGTGCCAGCAGTTATCGGTCTTCGGACTATGGCTACACCTTC.

Only a few counts were recorded for this clone. The chain combines TRBV10-3 with TRBJ1-3; 7 nucleotides align to TRBD1. Germline CDR1 is ENHRY and CDR2 is SYGVKD. The length of the CDR3 is 19 residues. Losses at the gene ends were 3 bases for V and 2 bases for J; bases not matched to a gene: 16. The CDR3 region is CAISDPRTGRSLAGNTIYF. CDR3 coding DNA: TGTGCCATCAGTGATCCTCGGACAGGAAGATCCCTCGCTGGAAACACCATATATTTT.

This clone was picked up a small number of times. For the CDR3, the DNA is TGCGCCAGCAGCCAAGTCGGAACTAGCGGGAGTGGCACAGATACGCAGTATTTT. Residues: CASSQVGTSGSGTDTQYF. The chain employs TRBV4-1 and TRBJ2-3; 11 bases fit TRBD2. Germline V CDR1 and CDR2: MGHRA, YSYEKL. The CDR3 sequence is 18 residues long. V lost 1 base, J lost 1 base, and 7 bases stayed unmatched.